This T cell receptor (beta chain) emerged from a study of shared clonotypes between healthy human individuals (dated by TCRdb to 2019 to 2021). In the study overall: The cohort comprised two women and a few men aged 18 to 49 years. Libraries were prepared and TCR repertoires were sequenced by different laboratories using diverse techniques, in order to increase sequencing depth and limit assay-specific biases. Per donor, leukapheresis produced somewhere between about 0.94 and 9.5 billion PBMCs. For each donor, CD4 naive and CD4 memory were each given three plates, CD8 naive was given two plates, and CD8 memory was given one plate. To estimate repertoire size and how much clonotypes are shared between individuals, the study performed deep sequencing of blood TCR repertoires from about five healthy adults.

The junction carries 3 bases between V and J, which are trimmed by 0 bases and 1 base respectively. From a lookup of the germline V gene, CDR1 and CDR2 are MNHNS and SASEGT. The CDR3 goes from the cysteine to the phenylalanine over 14 residues. The CDR3 DNA has 42 bases and is translated from base 1. What the authors observed across the whole study: Sampling was restricted to blood, and TCR repertoires in tissues likely differ from the TCR repertoires found in blood. Higher generation probabilities were observed for clonotypes shared by all four sorted-subset donors than for non-shared clonotypes. Pairwise subsampling indicated that sequencing depth was expected to affect the degree of clonotype sharing among donors. Naive subsets generally had larger estimated clonotype richness than memory subsets did. When a handful of donors were compared, the shared fraction of clonotypes was around 5% for naive CD4, around 4% for naive CD8, 2% to 2.5% for memory CD4, and roughly 0.43% for memory CD8. Because the study included only a small number of donors, the genetic and exposure-history diversity represented was limited. Rarefaction of sorted-subset datasets indicated incomplete sequencing despite the large sequencing depth.

TCR CDR3 regions were amplified from genomic DNA by multiplex PCR using the deep immunoSEQ assay. For each cell subset, the extracted genomic DNA was distributed evenly across all wells of several immunoSEQ 96-well plates, and each plate served as one replicate. For sorted subsets, 150 to 250 ng of genomic DNA, equivalent to around 29,000 T cell genomes, went into each replicate PCR. Purified libraries were measured with a Qubit 3.0 fluorometer, size-checked on a Bioanalyzer 2100, and measured again with the KAPA Library Quantification kit. A separate single-read 150-cycle Illumina NextSeq 550 flow cell was used to sequence each immunoSEQ 96-well plate. Per the authors' processing: Because the immunoSEQ output held only junctional sequences and lacked quality scores, the filtering could not match the filtering applied to full-length reads. Sequences were annotated with PyIR, a Python wrapper for IgBLAST v1.9, using IMGT germline references to assign V/J genes and CDR3. Any read was removed if the V/J assignment was weak (E-value above 1e-6), the CDR3 was missing, or the read contained stop codons, out-of-frame junctions, or ambiguous translated residues. A V3J clonotype was defined by an identical inferred V gene, J gene, and CDR3 amino acid sequence. The percentage overlap between two repertoires was calculated by dividing the number of shared unique clonotypes by the size of the smaller repertoire. Richness of each repertoire was evaluated using RTK rarefaction, the Chao1 estimator, and Recon v2.1 estimates of unobserved clonotypes. OLGA was used to compute generation probabilities for all TCRbeta clonotypes that the gDNA method yielded from a handful of donors. TCRdb took this table from immuneACCESS and kept in-frame rearrangements with V and J called. Such tables lack part of the clones; where checked against another copy, unresolved V genes explain under half of the gap, and the rest is unexplained. The V and J calls and the clone size are those of that table, but D and trimming were determined from the DNA. This sample holds over a million clones; around 98.5% were observed only once. 0.36% of the sample is taken by the ten largest.

As for this clone: It has no known antigen specificity. No much larger clonotype is one base removed from it; base qualities were not supplied. Other nucleotide sequences in the sample specify the same CDR3.

The donors were healthy, HIV-negative adults who had no recently reported acute infections or vaccinations. Only Caucasian adults living in Nashville, Tennessee, USA were represented among the donors. CD4+ T cells were enriched by magnetic negative selection; naive cells were then positively selected on CD45RA, and the negative fraction formed the memory subset. Blood was collected by leukapheresis, and PBMCs were isolated by Ficoll-Histopaque density gradient centrifugation and then cryopreserved in liquid nitrogen vapor phase. Purity and quantity of every magnetically sorted T cell population were checked by analytical flow cytometry. From each sorted fraction, genomic DNA was isolated and quantified by UV absorbance on a Nanodrop 2000c.

The chain uses TRBV6-1 and TRBJ2-2; there is no confident call for the D gene. The sequence derives from a man under 40 in good health. Sequenced: naive CD4+ T cells sorted from blood. The label giving this sample's cell subset or site can be read as: CD45RA+ positively selected. For the CDR3, the sequence is CASSEAGNTGELFF. The nucleotides are TGTGCCAGCAGTGAAGCAGGGAACACCGGGGAGCTGTTTTTT.